This T cell receptor (beta chain) is drawn from a study of beta chain features in type 1 diabetes. TCRB transcripts that were expressed got sequenced, as all of the isolated RNA had been reverse transcribed. Only in-frame clones appear in the TCRdb table, and some are missing; sequencing was by immunoSEQ multiplex PCR. The sample gives about 410,000 clones, approximately 15% of which show up once; approximately 0.035% is in the top ten. V was pared by 1 base and J by 4 bases, with 12 bases between. Germline V CDR1 and CDR2: SGHRS, YFSETQ. The CDR3 consists of 15 residues. General study points: There were fewer insertions and more deletions at the VDJ junctions of type 1 diabetes patients.

As to this clone: Its target is not known.

The chain couples TRBV5-1 to TRBJ2-1; D is undetermined. The sequence derives from a man between 25 and 39 years old in good health. The specimen was naive CD4+ T cells from blood. The CDR3 DNA reads TGCGCCAGCAGCTTGTTGACGACGGAGTACAATGAGCAGTTCTTC. Amino acids: CASSLLTTEYNEQFF.